The subject of this entry is one T cell receptor beta chain. The table lists this clonotype with many counts. What antigen it recognizes has not been identified. No qualities accompany the bases; no much larger clone lies one base away. Read against the paper, the sample's time point label means: sample taken at primary tumor resection. For TCR sequencing, whole RNA was extracted from tumor and nontumor lung tissue, or from cryopreserved PBMC samples, and no cell sorting was done. Donors were under 95 patients with early-stage, untreated non-small cell lung cancer from the lung TRACERx cohort. A patient was chosen for TCR sequencing only when enough RNA was available from at least two tumor regions. Library prep was done by 5' RACE. TCRdb shows the sequencer as NextSeq 500. The TCR library protocol attached a unique molecular identifier to each TCR cDNA molecule to allow correction of PCR and sequencing errors. Under the source paper's analysis protocol: TCR identification, UMI-based error correction and CDR3 extraction were performed with Decombinator tools. Expanded TCRs were defined as those above a frequency of 2 per 1,000, corresponding to the top 1% of the tumor frequency distribution. Renyi diversity was computed with the R vegan package after each repertoire had been subsampled 100 times to 5,000 TCRs. CDR3 similarity networks were built from amino acid triplet string-kernel similarity, connecting CDR3s with pairwise similarity above 0.82. The raw public data were reprocessed by TCRdb itself: fastp quality trimming at Q25, MiXCR clonotype calling, in-frame beta chains only. Entries that share a CDR3 protein sequence are merged under the most common genes and DNA. The authors' filters were not applied to this entry. The sample contains over 75,000 distinct CDR3 sequences, about 20% of them found a single time. Approximately 5.6% of the sample comes from the top ten.

This entry belongs to a study of spatial heterogeneity in lung cancer (dated by TCRdb to between 2019 and 2020). In terms of the full investigation: More beta-chain than alpha-chain transcripts were consistently detected, likely reflecting higher beta-chain transcript abundance. In the raw uncorrected reads, each unique combination of TCR and UMI appeared more than ten times on average. In non-small cell lung cancer, the study made a quantitative comparison of TCR alpha and beta repertoires among multiple tumor regions, matched nontumor lung and blood. TCR repertoire features were related to nonsynonymous mutation counts determined by whole-exome sequencing of tumor tissue. Both alpha and beta chains were TCR-sequenced in samples taken at surgery, namely 220 tumor regions, more than 62 matched nontumor lung samples and about 54 PBMC samples. Broad study findings and their caveats: Ubiquitous expanded tumor TCRs were found in blood more often at tumor resection than at routine follow-up. Additional single-cell paired TCR alpha and beta sequencing was considered necessary to confirm, at a functional level, the hypothesis that regional TCRs recognize regional mutations.

CDR1 and CDR2, looked up from the germline V gene, are SGHVS and FQNEAQ. V was cut back by 4 bases and J by 6 bases, leaving a gap of 15 bases between them. The CDR3 sequence holds 15 residues, the cysteine and phenylalanine included. Just the 45-base CDR3 DNA is kept, in frame starting at base 1. This specimen was PBMCs, taken at surgery. This receptor was obtained from a male donor with early-stage non-small cell lung cancer. The chain couples TRBV7-8 to TRBJ2-2; TRBD1 could be the D gene, as 5 bases match. The DNA is TGTGCCAGCAGCTCCCTGCAGGGTGGTCCCGGGGAGCTGTTTTTT. Its coded protein is CASSSLQGGPGELFF.